One and the same sample provided the 5 T cell receptor beta chains below, sequenced in a study of naive and memory T cell subsets. The beta constant-region primer was an equimolar mix of two oligonucleotides covering TRBC1 and TRBC2. TCRdb re-called the UMI-ligation and nested PCR reads with MiXCR, one entry per CDR3 protein. The data show about 21,000 distinct CDR3 sequences, 11% seen once. The specimen was central memory CD8+ T cells from blood. All receptors derive from a human donor in good health.

This clonotype was observed once. The chain has TRBV4-1 and TRBJ2-1, with 7 bases that match TRBD2. Germline CDR1 MGHRA, CDR2 YSYEKL. The J segment lost 1 base and the V segment lost 5 bases, leaving 2 bases of the junction unmatched. The CDR3 is made up of 14 amino acids. CDR3 coding DNA: TGCGCCAGCAGCGGCGGGAGTTCCTACAATGAGCAGTTCTTC. Residues: CASSGGSSYNEQFF.

V gene TRBV28 combines with J gene TRBJ2-4; possibly TRBD1 for D (5 bases). The CDR3 contains 15 residues. The V gene's germline CDR1 is MDHEN and CDR2 SYDVKM. V was shortened by 3 bases and J by 4 bases, with 13 bases between the two germline ends. The CDR3 DNA reads TGTGCCAGCAGTTTTAATAACAGGAGAAAAAACATTCAGTACTTC. This encodes CASSFNNRRKNIQYF.

This clonotype rates as medium-sized. The V gene is TRBV29-1, the J gene TRBJ2-6; D gene unclear. CDR3 length: 15 residues. With 6 bases removed from V and 0 bases from J, the gap between germline ends came to 12 bases. Germline CDR1 and CDR2: SQVTM and ANQGSEA. The CDR3 region has the DNA TGCAGCGTCGCGGACCGTCGCTCTGGGGCCAACGTCCTGACTTTC. It translates to CSVADRRSGANVLTF.

This clonotype has more than one count but fewer than ten. In DNA form, the CDR3 reads TGCAGCGCAACAGAAGATACGCAGTATTTT. Translated, it gives CSATEDTQYF. V and J are TRBV29-1 and TRBJ2-3; D is unclear. CDR1 and CDR2 from the germline V gene are SQVTM and ANQGSEA. V lost 7 bases to trimming and J lost 5 bases, with 7 bases between them. The CDR3 covers 10 residues.

There are a few counts of this clonotype. The J gene is TRBJ2-1, the V gene TRBV25-1, with unresolved D. Germline-derived CDR1 and CDR2 are MGHDK and SYGVNS. This CDR3 is 12 amino acids long. Trimming shortened V by 2 bases and J by 9 bases, and 8 bases separated the two germline ends. CDR3 amino acids: CASSEVLFEQFF. The DNA of the CDR3 is TGTGCCAGCAGTGAAGTACTTTTTGAGCAGTTCTTC.